This T cell receptor (beta chain) was found in a study of blood T cell repertoires in COVID-19. Original processing notes: Counts of nucleated cells, estimated from reference gene primer amplification, were obtained. Method: immunoSEQ multiplex PCR; TCRdb's copy keeps in-frame clones and lacks some. The DNA was the basis for D and trimming; V, J and clone size are from that table. In the table there are about 340,000 clones, around four fifths of which are singletons. Trimming took 6 bases from V and 13 from J; bases not matched to a gene: 11. There are 12 residues in the CDR3. The chain joins TRBV12-3 or TRBV12-4 to TRBJ1-2; TRBD1 agrees at 7 bases. This sequence originates from a man aged 25 to 40 with active or convalescent COVID-19. Sequenced input: peripheral blood. CDR3 nucleotide sequence: TGTGCCAGCAGCTCTCCCGGGACAGCTTTCACCTTC. This codes for CASSSPGTAFTF.